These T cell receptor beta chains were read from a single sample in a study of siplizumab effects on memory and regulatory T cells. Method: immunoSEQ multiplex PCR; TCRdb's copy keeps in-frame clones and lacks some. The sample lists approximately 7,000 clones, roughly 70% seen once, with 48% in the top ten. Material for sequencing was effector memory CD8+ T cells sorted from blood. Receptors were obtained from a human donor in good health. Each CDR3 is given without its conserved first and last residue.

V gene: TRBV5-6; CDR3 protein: ASSLEWPYSNQPQH
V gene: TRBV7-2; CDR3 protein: ASSKTQGSFSGELF
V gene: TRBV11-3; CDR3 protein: ASSLVRLSGNEQF
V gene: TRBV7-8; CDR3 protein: ASSLVKYQGGGEKLF
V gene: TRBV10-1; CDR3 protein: ASSESHSAGSF
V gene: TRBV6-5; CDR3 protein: ASSYSLAEIQETQY
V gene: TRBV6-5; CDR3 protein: ASSLGENTEAF
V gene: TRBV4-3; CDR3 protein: ASSQDTKGAFRGYT
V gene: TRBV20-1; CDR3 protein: SARAYDEQF
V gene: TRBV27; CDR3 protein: ASSLSIAGETQY
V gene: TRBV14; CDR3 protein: ASSQEGIRLAANTGELF
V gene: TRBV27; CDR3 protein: ASSRKKGTNYGYT
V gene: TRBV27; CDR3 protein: ASSPQGPGEQF
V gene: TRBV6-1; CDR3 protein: ASSEKAGAAGEQY
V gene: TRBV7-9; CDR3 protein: ASSSTEAGRAMYEQF
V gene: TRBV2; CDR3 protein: ASTRDVQETQY
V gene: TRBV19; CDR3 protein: ASSMGLGVAAF
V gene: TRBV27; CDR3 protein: ASKELAGAFEETQY
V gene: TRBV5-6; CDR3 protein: ASSPMGRGTDTQY
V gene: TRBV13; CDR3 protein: ASSLGAGGGQETQY
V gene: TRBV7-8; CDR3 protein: ASSPRTGELF
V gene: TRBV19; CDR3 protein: ASRRSGNNEKLF
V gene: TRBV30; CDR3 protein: AWSHTGIGGANVLT
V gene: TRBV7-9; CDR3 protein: ATMYPGLEYEQY
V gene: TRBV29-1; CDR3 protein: SVYRTADPREQY
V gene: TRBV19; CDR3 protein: ASSWERGGEEY
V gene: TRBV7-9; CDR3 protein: ASSLGYGHPDPNEQF
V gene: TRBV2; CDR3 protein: ASSELPTGNYGYT
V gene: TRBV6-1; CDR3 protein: ASSDSSTGTYGYT
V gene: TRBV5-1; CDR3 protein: ASSQGSFDEQY
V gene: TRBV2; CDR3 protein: ASSEALGTKETQY
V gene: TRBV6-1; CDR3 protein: ASSEVWGWLETQY
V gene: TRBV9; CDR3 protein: ASSIGETQY
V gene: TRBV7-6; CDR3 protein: ASSLVMGLAGDNEQF
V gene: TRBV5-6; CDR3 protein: ASSLELLGGRTDTQY
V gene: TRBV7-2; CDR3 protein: ASSMDRFNEKLF